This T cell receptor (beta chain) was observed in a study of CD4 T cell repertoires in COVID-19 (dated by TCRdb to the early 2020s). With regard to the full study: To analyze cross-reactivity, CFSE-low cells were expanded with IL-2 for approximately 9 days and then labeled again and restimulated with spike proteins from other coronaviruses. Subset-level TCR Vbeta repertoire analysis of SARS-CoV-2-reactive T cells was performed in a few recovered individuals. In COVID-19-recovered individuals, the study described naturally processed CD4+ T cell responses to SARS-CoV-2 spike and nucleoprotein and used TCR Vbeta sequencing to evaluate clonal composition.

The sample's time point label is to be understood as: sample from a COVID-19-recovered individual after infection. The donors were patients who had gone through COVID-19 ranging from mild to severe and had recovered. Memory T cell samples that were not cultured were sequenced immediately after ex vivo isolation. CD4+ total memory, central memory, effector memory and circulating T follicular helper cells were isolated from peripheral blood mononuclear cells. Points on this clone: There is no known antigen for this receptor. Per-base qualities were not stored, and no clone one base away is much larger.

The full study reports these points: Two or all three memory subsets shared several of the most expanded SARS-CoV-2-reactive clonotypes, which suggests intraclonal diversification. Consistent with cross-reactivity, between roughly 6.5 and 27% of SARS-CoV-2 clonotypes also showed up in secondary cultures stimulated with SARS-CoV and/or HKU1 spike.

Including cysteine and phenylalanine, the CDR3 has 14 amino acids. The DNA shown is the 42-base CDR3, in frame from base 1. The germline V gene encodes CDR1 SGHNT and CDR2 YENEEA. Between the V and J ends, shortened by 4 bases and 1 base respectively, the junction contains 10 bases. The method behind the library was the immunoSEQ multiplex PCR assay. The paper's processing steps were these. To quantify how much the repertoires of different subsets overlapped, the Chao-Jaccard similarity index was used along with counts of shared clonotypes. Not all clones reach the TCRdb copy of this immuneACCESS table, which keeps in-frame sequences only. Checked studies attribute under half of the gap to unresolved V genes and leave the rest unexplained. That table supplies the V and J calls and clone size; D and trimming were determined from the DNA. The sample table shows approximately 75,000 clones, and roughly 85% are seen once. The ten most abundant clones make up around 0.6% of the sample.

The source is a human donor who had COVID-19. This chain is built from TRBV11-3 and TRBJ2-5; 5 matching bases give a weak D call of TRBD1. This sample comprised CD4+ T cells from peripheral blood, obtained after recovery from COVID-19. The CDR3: CASSSGSGQETQYF. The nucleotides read TGTGCCAGCAGCTCAGGGTCGGGCCAAGAGACCCAGTACTTC.